This T cell receptor beta chain was recorded in a study of early stage breast cancer tumors. V was shortened by 4 bases and J by 1 base, with 11 bases between the two germline ends. Germline CDR1 and CDR2: LNHDA and SQIVND (reference sequence). CDR3 length: 14 amino acids. The method was immunoSEQ multiplex PCR; TCRdb's version includes in-frame clones alone and lacks a portion of them. The data contain fewer than 35,000 clones, around three quarters of them seen just once; the ten biggest clones take up around a third. Sequencing input: blood. The clonotype was recovered from a person aged 45 to 60 with breast cancer. The chain carries TRBV19 and TRBJ2-7; D may be TRBD1 or TRBD2 (6 bases each). The CDR3: CASSRLGGSYEQYF. For the CDR3, the DNA is TGTGCCAGTAGTAGACTAGGGGGGTCCTACGAGCAGTACTTC. The full variable domain, with the rest looked up from reference TRBV19 and TRBJ2-7, is DGGITQSPKYLFRKEGQNVTLSCEQNLNHDAMYWYRQDPGQGLRLIYYSQIVNDFQKGDIAEGYSVSREKKESFPLTVTSAQKNPTAFYLCASSRLGGSYEQYFGPGTRLTVT.